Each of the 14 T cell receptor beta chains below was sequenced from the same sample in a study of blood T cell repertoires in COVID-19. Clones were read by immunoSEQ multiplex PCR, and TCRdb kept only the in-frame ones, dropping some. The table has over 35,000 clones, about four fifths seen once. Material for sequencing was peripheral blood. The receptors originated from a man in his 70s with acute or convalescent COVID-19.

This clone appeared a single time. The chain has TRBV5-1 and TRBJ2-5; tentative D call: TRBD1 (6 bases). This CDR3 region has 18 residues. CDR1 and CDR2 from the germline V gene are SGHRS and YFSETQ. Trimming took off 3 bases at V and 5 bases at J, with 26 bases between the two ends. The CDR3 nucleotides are TGCGCCAGCAGCTCCGCCCAAACCCGGGACACCCCCAGGGAGACCCAGTACTTC. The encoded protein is CASSSAQTRDTPRETQYF.

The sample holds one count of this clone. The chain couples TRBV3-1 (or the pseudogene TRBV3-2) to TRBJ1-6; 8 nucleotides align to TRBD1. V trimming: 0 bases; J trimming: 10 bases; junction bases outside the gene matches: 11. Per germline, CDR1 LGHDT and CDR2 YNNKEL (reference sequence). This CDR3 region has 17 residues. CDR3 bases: TGTGCCAGCAGCCAAGAAGGGGGGGCAGGGGGCCGATCACCCCTCCACTTT. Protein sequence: CASSQEGGAGGRSPLHF.

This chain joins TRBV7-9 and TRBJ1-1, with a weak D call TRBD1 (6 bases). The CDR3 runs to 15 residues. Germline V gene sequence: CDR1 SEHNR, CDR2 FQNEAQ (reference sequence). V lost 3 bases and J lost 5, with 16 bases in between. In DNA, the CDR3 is TGTGCCAGCAGCTTCAGCAGGGGAAGGAGGACTGAAGCTTTCTTT. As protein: CASSFSRGRRTEAFF.

CDR3 region: CATSRDLRGQFF. The CDR3 coding sequence is TGTGCCACCAGCAGAGATCTCAGGGGACAGTTCTTC. V and J are TRBV15 and TRBJ2-1; possible D gene TRBD1, 6 bases. This CDR3 region has 12 residues. Trimming stripped 0 bases from V and 13 bases from J, with 10 bases between. Germline V gene sequence: CDR1 LNHNV, CDR2 YYDKDF (reference sequence).

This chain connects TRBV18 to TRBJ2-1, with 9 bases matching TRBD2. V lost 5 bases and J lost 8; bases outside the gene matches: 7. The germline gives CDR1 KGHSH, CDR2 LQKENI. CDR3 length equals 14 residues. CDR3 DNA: TGTGCCAGCTCAGAGGGACTAGCATCCGATGAGCAGTTCTTC. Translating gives CASSEGLASDEQFF.

The CDR3 DNA reads TGCGCCAGCAGCTGGTGGGGGACTAGTGGTGAGCAGTTCTTC. It translates to CASSWWGTSGEQFF. V and J are TRBV5-1 and TRBJ2-1; TRBD2 agrees at 8 bases. This CDR3 has 14 amino acids. CDR1 SGHRS and CDR2 YFSETQ come from the germline V gene. The V segment lost 3 bases and the J segment 9 bases; nucleotides outside the gene matches: 8.

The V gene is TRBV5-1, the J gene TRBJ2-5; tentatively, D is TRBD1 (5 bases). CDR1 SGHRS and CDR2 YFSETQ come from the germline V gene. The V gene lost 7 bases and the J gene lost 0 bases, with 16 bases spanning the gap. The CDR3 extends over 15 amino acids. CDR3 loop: CASQQRRTNQETQYF. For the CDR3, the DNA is TGCGCCAGCCAACAGAGAAGGACAAACCAAGAGACCCAGTACTTC.

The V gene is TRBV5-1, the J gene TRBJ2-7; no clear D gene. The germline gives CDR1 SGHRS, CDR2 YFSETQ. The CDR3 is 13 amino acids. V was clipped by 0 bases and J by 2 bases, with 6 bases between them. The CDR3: CASSLDGTYEQYF. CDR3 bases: TGCGCCAGCAGCTTGGACGGTACCTACGAGCAGTACTTC.

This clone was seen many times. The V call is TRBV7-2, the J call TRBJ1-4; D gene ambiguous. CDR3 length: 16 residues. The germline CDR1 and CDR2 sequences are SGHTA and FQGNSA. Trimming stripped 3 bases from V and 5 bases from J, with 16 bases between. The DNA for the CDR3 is TGTGCCAGCAGCTTGGGCGGCGGGAGGGAAAATGAAAAACTGTTTTTT. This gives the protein CASSLGGGRENEKLFF.

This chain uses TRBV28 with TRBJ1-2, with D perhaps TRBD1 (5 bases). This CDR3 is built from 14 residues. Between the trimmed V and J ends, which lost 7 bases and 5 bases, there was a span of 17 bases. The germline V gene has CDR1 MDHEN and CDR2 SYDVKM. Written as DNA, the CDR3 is TGTGCCAGCACTCCCGCCGGGGGTCGATATGGCTACACCTTC. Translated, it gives CASTPAGGRYGYTF.

This CDR3 is CASSPGGLGDRSGANVLTF. CDR3 sequence (DNA): TGCGCCAGCAGCCCGGGGGGCCTTGGCGACCGCTCTGGGGCCAACGTCCTGACTTTC. This rearrangement joins TRBV10-1 to TRBJ2-6, with a possible D match to TRBD2 (7 bases). In germline, CDR1 is WNHNN, CDR2 SYGVQD (reference sequence). CDR3 length equals 19 residues. V was trimmed by 6 bases and J by 0 bases, leaving 21 bases between them.

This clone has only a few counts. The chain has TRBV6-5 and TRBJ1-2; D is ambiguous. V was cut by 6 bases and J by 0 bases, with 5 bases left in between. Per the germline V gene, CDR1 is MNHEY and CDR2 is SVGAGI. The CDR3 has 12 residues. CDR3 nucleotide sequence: TGTGCCAGCAGGCAGTCTAACTATGGCTACACCTTC. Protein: CASRQSNYGYTF.

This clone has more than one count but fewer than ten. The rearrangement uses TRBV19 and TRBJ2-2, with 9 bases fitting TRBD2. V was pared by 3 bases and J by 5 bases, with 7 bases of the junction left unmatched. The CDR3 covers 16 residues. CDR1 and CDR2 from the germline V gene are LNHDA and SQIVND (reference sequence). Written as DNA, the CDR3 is TGTGCCAGTAGTATGAGAGCGGGAGGACTTACCGGGGAGCTGTTTTTT. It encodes CASSMRAGGLTGELFF.

The DNA of the CDR3 is TGTGCCAGCAGCTTAGGAGCAGGCTACAATCAGCCCCAGCATTTT. It codes for CASSLGAGYNQPQHF. The chain recombines TRBV7-8 with TRBJ1-5; unclear D gene. Looked up from germline, CDR1 is SGHVS and CDR2 is FQNEAQ. The CDR3 has 15 amino acids. V shed 1 base and J shed 3 bases, with 10 bases lying between them.